These 2 T cell receptor beta chains came from one sample sequenced in a study of CD8+CD57+ T cells in acquired aplastic anemia. CDR3 and TCR beta VDJ profiling relied on genomic DNA as the template. One entry per CDR3 protein, called by TCRdb with MiXCR from the reads. The sample has 180,000 or so distinct CDR3 sequences, 63% seen once. Patients chosen for sequencing had CD8+CD57+ cells that had expanded, as shown by flow cytometry. The source material was sorted CD4+, CD8+, or CD8+CD57+ T cells (not recorded which) from PBMCs. The receptors stem from a human donor with aplastic anemia.

In DNA form, the CDR3 reads TGTGCCATCAGACCGAATTGGGATCAGCCCCAGCATTTT. Translating gives CAIRPNWDQPQHF. The chain links TRBV10-3 to TRBJ1-5; D gene unclear. The CDR3 has 13 amino acids. Looked up from germline, CDR1 is ENHRY and CDR2 is SYGVKD. Trimming left V 6 bases short and J 5 bases short, with 11 bases between.

V gene TRBV20-1 combines with J gene TRBJ2-1; D may be TRBD2 (6 bases). CDR1 and CDR2 (germline): DFQATT, SNEGSKA (reference sequence). Trimming pared 6 bases from V and 1 base from J, leaving 16 bases between. The CDR3 covers 15 residues. DNA for the CDR3: TGCAGTGCGCGGAATCTAGCGAGATCCTACAATGAGCAGTTCTTC. Translated: CSARNLARSYNEQFF.